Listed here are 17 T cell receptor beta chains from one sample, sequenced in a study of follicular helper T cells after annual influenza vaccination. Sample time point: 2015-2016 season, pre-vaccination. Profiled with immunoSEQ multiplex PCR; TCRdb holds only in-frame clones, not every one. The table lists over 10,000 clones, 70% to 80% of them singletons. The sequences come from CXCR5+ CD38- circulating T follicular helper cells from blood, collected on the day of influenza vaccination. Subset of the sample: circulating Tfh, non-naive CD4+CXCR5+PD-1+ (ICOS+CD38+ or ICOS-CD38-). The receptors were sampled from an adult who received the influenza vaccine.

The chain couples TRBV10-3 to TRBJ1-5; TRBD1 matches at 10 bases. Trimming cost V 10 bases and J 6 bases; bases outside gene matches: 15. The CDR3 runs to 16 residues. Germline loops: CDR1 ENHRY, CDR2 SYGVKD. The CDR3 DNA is TGTGCCACCAGCAACTACGGACAGGGGGTGAGTCAGCCCCAGCATTTT. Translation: CATSNYGQGVSQPQHF.

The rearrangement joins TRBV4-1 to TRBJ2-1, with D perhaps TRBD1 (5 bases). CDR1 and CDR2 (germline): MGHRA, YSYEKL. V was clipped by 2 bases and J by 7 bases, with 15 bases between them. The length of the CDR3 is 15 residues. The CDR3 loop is CASSQRQTKVNEQFF. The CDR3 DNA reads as TGCGCCAGCAGCCAACGACAGACCAAGGTAAATGAGCAGTTCTTC.

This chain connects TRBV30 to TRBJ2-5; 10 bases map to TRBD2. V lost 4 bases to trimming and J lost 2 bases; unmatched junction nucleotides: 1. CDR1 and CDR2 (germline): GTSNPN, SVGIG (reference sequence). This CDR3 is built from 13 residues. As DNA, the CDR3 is TGTGCCTGGAATAGCGGGGGGCAAGAGACCCAGTACTTC. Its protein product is CAWNSGGQETQYF.

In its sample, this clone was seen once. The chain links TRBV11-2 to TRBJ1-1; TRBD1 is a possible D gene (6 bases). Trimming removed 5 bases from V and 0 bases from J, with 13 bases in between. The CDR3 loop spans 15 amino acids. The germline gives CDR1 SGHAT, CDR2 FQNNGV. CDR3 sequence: CASSPRGGLNTEAFF. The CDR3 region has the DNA TGTGCCAGCAGCCCCAGGGGAGGACTGAACACTGAAGCTTTCTTT.

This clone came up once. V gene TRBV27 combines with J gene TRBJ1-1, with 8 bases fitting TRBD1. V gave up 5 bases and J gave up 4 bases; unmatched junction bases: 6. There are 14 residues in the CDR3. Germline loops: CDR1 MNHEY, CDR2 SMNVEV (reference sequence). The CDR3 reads CASSKTGARTEAFF. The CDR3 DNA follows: TGTGCCAGCAGTAAGACAGGGGCCCGCACTGAAGCTTTCTTT.

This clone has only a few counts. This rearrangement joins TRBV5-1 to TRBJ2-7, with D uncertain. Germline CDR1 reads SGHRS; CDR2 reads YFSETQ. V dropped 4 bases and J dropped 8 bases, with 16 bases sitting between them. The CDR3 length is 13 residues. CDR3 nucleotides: TGCGCCAGCAGCCCTCGACCAGGCCAGAAGCAGTACTTC. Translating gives CASSPRPGQKQYF.

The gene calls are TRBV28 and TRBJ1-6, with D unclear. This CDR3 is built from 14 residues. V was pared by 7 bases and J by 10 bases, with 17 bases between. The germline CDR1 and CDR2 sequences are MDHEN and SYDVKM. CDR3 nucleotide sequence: TGTGCCAGCACCCCCGGGTTTTGGGAATCACCCCTCCACTTT. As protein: CASTPGFWESPLHF.

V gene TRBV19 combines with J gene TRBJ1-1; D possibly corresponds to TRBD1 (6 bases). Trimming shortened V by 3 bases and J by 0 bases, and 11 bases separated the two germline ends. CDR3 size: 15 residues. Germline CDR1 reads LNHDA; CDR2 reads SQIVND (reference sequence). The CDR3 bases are TGTGCCAGTAGTATCACAGGGCACATGAACACTGAAGCTTTCTTT. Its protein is CASSITGHMNTEAFF.

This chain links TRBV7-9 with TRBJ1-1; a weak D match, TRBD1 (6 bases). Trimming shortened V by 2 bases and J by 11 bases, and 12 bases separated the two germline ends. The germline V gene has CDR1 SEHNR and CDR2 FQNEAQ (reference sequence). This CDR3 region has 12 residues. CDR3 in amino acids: CASSLSDRGAFF. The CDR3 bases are TGTGCCAGCAGCTTATCGGACAGAGGGGCTTTCTTT.

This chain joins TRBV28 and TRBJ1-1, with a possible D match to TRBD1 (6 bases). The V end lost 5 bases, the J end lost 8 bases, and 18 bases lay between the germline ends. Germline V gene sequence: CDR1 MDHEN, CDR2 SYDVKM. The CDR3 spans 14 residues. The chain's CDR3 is CASSGGLDTQEAFF. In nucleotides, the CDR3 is TGTGCCAGCAGTGGGGGCCTGGACACTCAGGAAGCTTTCTTT.

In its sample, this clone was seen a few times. CDR3 coding DNA: TGTGCCAGCAGCTTAGGAGGTAGCGGGGACTGGTACTTC. It encodes CASSLGGSGDWYF. The J gene is TRBJ2-7, the V gene TRBV7-8; 8 positions agree with TRBD2. Germline V gene data show CDR1 as SGHVS and CDR2 as FQNEAQ. The CDR3 spans 13 residues. The V gene end was trimmed by 1 base and the J gene end by 12 bases; junction bases not matched to a gene: 8.

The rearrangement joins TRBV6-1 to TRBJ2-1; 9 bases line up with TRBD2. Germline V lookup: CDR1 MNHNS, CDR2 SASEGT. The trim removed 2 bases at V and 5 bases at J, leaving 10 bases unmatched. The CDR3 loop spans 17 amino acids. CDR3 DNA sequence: TGTGCCAGCAGTGAAATTATGGCTAGCGGGGATAACAATGAGCAGTTCTTC. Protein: CASSEIMASGDNNEQFF.

The CDR3 DNA is TGTGCCAGCAGCTTGGCCAGCTTTAAGGCTAACACCATATATTTT. Translated: CASSLASFKANTIYF. The chain links TRBV5-6 to TRBJ1-3, with D hard to call. CDR1 SGHDT and CDR2 YYEEEE come from the germline V gene. V gave up 0 bases and J gave up 7 bases, with 14 bases separating them. There are 15 residues in the CDR3. The whole variable domain, remainder taken from reference TRBV5-6 and TRBJ1-3, is DAGVTQSPTHLIKTRGQQVTLRCSPKSGHDTVSWYQQALGQGPQFIFQYYEEEERQRGNFPDRFSGHQFPNYSSELNVNALLLGDSALYLCASSLASFKANTIYFGEGSWLTVV.

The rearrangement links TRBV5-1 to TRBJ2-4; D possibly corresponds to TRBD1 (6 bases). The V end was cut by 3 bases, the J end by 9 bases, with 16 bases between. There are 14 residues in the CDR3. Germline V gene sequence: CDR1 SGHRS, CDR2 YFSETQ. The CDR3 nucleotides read TGCGCCAGCAGCTCTGCGCAGGGGACGGGCATTCAGTACTTC. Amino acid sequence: CASSSAQGTGIQYF.

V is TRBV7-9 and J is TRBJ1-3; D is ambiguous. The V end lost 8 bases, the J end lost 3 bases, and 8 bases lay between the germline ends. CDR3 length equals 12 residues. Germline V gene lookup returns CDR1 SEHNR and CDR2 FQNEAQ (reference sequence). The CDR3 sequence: CASGRDGNTIYF. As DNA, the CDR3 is TGTGCCAGCGGTCGGGATGGAAACACCATATATTTT.

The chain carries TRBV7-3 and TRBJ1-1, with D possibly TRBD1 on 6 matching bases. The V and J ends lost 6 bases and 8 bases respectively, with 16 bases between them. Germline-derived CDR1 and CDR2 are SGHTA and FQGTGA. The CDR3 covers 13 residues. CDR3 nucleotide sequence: TGTGCCAGCAGTGGACAGCCCGGTTTCGAAGCTTTCTTT. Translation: CASSGQPGFEAFF.

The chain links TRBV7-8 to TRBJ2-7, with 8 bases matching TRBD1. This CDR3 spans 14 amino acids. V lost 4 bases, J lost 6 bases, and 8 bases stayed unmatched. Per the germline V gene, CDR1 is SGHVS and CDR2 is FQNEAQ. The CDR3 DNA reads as TGTGCCAGCAGCTCCCGGACAGGGCCGGGCGAGCAGTACTTC. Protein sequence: CASSSRTGPGEQYF.